A selection of T cell receptor beta chains follows, all from one sample in a study of OX40 agonist ivuxolimab in advanced cancers. TCRdb's table, derived via immunoSEQ multiplex PCR, lists solely in-frame clones and lacks some. The sample gives 63,000 or so clones, roughly nine tenths of which show up once; approximately 3.9% is in the top ten. Sequencing used CD4+ or CD8+ T cells sorted from blood, obtained in a trial of the OX40 agonist ivuxolimab. All receptors come from an adult with an advanced solid tumor such as melanoma, head and neck, liver or kidney cancer. Both conserved end residues are part of each CDR3. Fields, in order: CDR3 length, D gene, V gene, clone size, J gene, CDR3 protein, CDR3 DNA. A D gene is named only where the DNA matches it firmly. Expanded clones are given a class, and other clones once, few, many or no size at all.

>14|-|TRBV28|-|TRBJ1-5
CASSGSSGYQPQHF
TGTGCCAGCAGTGGATCTTCGGGGTATCAGCCCCAGCATTTT
>15|TRBD1|TRBV9|-|TRBJ2-5
CASSVTGQIKETQYF
TGTGCCAGCAGCGTTACGGGACAGATTAAAGAGACCCAGTACTTC
>14|TRBD1|TRBV6-5|once|TRBJ2-7
CASSNRDSSYEQYF
TGTGCCAGCAGTAACCGGGACAGTTCCTACGAGCAGTACTTC
>18|-|TRBV6-1|once|TRBJ1-6
CASRELIGFENYNSPLHF
TGTGCCAGCAGGGAACTTATCGGGTTCGAGAACTATAATTCACCCCTCCACTTT
>14|TRBD1|TRBV25-1|-|TRBJ1-1
CASSEYGGTEEAFF
TGTGCCAGCAGTGAATATGGAGGGACAGAAGAAGCTTTCTTT
>14|-|TRBV5-4|-|TRBJ2-1
CASSLSGDYNEQFF
TGTGCCAGCAGCTTGTCGGGAGACTACAATGAGCAGTTCTTC
>15|TRBD2|TRBV13|-|TRBJ2-1
CASRPGGEAGDEQFF
TGTGCCAGCCGTCCCGGGGGGGAGGCGGGCGATGAGCAGTTCTTC
>13|-|TRBV4-3|-|TRBJ2-1
CASSQDITHEQFF
TGCGCCAGCAGCCAAGATATTACCCATGAGCAGTTCTTC
>14|-|TRBV6-1|-|TRBJ1-2
CASSDSATVYGYTF
TGTGCCAGCAGTGATAGTGCGACGGTGTATGGCTACACCTTC
>12|-|TRBV6-1|-|TRBJ2-4
CASSGSLLDRDF
TGTGCCAGCAGTGGGAGCCTCCTCGATAGGGACTTC
>13|-|TRBV29-1|-|TRBJ1-2
CSVAGHLTYGYTF
TGCAGCGTTGCTGGCCACCTTACCTATGGCTACACCTTC
>16|-|TRBV29-1|-|TRBJ1-3
CSVEGTRTDSGNTIYF
TGCAGCGTTGAAGGGACCAGGACGGACTCTGGAAACACCATATATTTT
>16|-|TRBV19|-|TRBJ1-5
CASSLLAGGRDQPQHF
TGTGCCAGTAGCCTGTTGGCGGGAGGGAGGGATCAGCCCCAGCATTTT
>14|TRBD1|TRBV29-1|-|TRBJ2-1
CSILTGNSYNEQFF
TGCAGCATATTGACAGGGAACTCCTACAATGAGCAGTTCTTC
>16|-|TRBV6-5|-|TRBJ2-7
CASSSPGRESSYEQYF
TGTGCCAGCAGTTCCCCGGGGCGAGAAAGCTCCTACGAGCAGTACTTC
>14|-|TRBV11-2|-|TRBJ2-1
CASSLDPSDYEQFF
TGTGCCAGCAGCTTAGACCCCTCAGATTATGAGCAGTTCTTC
>16|-|TRBV19|-|TRBJ2-5
CASSASDKGYQETQYF
TGTGCCAGTAGTGCCTCGGACAAGGGGTATCAAGAGACCCAGTACTTC
>18|TRBD2|TRBV9|-|TRBJ2-5
CASSVGGRLAGDRETQYF
TGTGCCAGCAGCGTCGGAGGGCGACTAGCGGGAGATCGGGAGACCCAGTACTTC
>15|-|TRBV6-5|-|TRBJ2-2
CASSYVGRGTGELFF
TGTGCCAGCAGTTACGTCGGCAGGGGCACCGGGGAGCTGTTTTTT
>13|-|TRBV4-2|-|TRBJ2-1
CASSQGEGDEQFF
TGTGCCAGCAGCCAAGGTGAAGGAGATGAGCAGTTCTTC
>15|TRBD2|TRBV13|-|TRBJ2-1
CAGRGRSGSYNEQFF
TGTGCCGGCAGGGGACGTAGCGGGAGTTACAATGAGCAGTTCTTC
>14|-|TRBV19|-|TRBJ2-7
CASSIGQGGYEQYF
TGTGCCAGTAGTATAGGGCAGGGAGGCTACGAGCAGTACTTC
>15|-|TRBV11-2|-|TRBJ1-6
CASRGALTENSPLHF
TGTGCCAGCAGAGGGGCATTGACAGAAAATTCACCCCTCCACTTT
>16|TRBD1|TRBV15|-|TRBJ2-1
CATSRETGGGYNEQFF
TGTGCCACCAGCAGGGAGACAGGGGGCGGCTACAATGAGCAGTTCTTC
>13|-|TRBV4-1|once|TRBJ2-5
CASSHGQWETQYF
TGCGCCAGCAGCCATGGCCAGTGGGAGACCCAGTACTTC
>13|-|TRBV5-1|-|TRBJ2-3
CASSYRGADTQYF
TGCGCCAGCAGCTACCGAGGGGCAGATACGCAGTATTTT
>13|-|TRBV29-1|-|TRBJ1-1
CSVEWEDGTEAFF
TGCAGCGTTGAATGGGAGGACGGCACTGAAGCTTTCTTT
>24|-|TRBV15|medium-sized|TRBJ2-2
CATSRERTGGVTSGRIDSTGELFF
TGTGCCACCAGCAGAGAGCGGACAGGGGGCGTTACTAGCGGGAGAATTGATAGCACCGGGGAGCTGTTTTTT
>17|-|TRBV4-3|-|TRBJ1-5
CASSQDLAGPSNQPQHF
TGCGCCAGCAGCCAAGATCTCGCGGGGCCCAGCAATCAGCCCCAGCATTTT
>16|-|TRBV7-9|-|TRBJ2-2
CASSAKLALVTGELFF
TGTGCCAGCAGCGCAAAACTAGCACTGGTGACCGGGGAGCTGTTTTTT
>13|-|TRBV13|-|TRBJ1-5
CASSLGSNQPQHF
TGTGCCAGCAGCTTAGGTAGCAATCAGCCCCAGCATTTT
>13|-|TRBV6-1|-|TRBJ2-3
CASSSRVPDTQYF
TGTGCCAGCAGCTCGCGAGTACCCGATACGCAGTATTTT
>14|-|TRBV4-1|-|TRBJ2-1
CASSQVGQINEQFF
TGCGCCAGCAGCCAAGTCGGGCAAATCAATGAGCAGTTCTTC
>15|-|TRBV4-1|-|TRBJ2-7
CASSHELRGSYEQYF
TGCGCCAGCAGCCATGAGCTTCGGGGGTCCTACGAGCAGTACTTC
>17|-|TRBV9|-|TRBJ1-3
CASSVGGHRGSGNTIYF
TGTGCCAGCAGCGTAGGCGGGCATCGGGGCTCTGGAAACACCATATATTTT
>16|-|TRBV7-9|-|TRBJ2-1
CASSPKTGQLAAEQFF
TGTGCCAGCAGCCCAAAAACCGGTCAACTGGCGGCTGAGCAGTTCTTC
>14|TRBD2|TRBV7-3|-|TRBJ2-3
CASSPSGNLNTQYF
TGTGCCAGCAGCCCCAGCGGGAACTTAAATACGCAGTATTTT
>17|TRBD1|TRBV13|-|TRBJ1-1
CASSCRDRGLCGTEAFF
TGTGCCAGCAGCTGCCGGGACAGGGGATTGTGTGGGACTGAAGCTTTCTTT
>17|-|TRBV7-9|-|TRBJ2-3
CASNLFFREPFTDTQYF
TGTGCCAGCAACCTCTTCTTCAGAGAGCCTTTCACAGATACGCAGTATTTT
>14|TRBD1|TRBV30|-|TRBJ2-1
CAWIPDVDRDEQFF
TGTGCCTGGATTCCCGATGTCGACAGGGATGAGCAGTTCTTC
>14|-|TRBV6-4|-|TRBJ2-7
CASHLGTESYEQYF
TGTGCCAGCCACTTGGGGACGGAGTCCTACGAGCAGTACTTC
>16|TRBD1|TRBV7-9|-|TRBJ2-7
CASSLAKGQGSNEQYF
TGTGCCAGCAGCTTAGCCAAGGGACAGGGGTCGAACGAGCAGTACTTC
>14|-|TRBV27|-|TRBJ1-4
CASTPGGSNEKLFF
TGTGCCAGCACCCCGGGAGGGTCGAATGAAAAACTGTTTTTT
>15|-|TRBV7-9|-|TRBJ1-1
CASSLVQSSRTEAFF
TGTGCCAGCAGCTTAGTACAGTCCTCAAGGACTGAAGCTTTCTTT
>16|-|TRBV19|-|TRBJ1-1
CASSRGSLNMNTEAFF
TGTGCCAGTAGTAGGGGATCCCTTAACATGAACACTGAAGCTTTCTTT
>17|TRBD2|TRBV5-1|-|TRBJ2-7
CASRVPSGRHQSYEQYF
TGCGCCAGCAGGGTCCCTAGCGGGAGGCACCAATCCTACGAGCAGTACTTC
>15|-|TRBV12-2|-|TRBJ2-7
CASPERTASPYEQYF
TGTGCAAGTCCAGAGAGGACAGCCTCTCCCTACGAGCAGTACTTC
>15|TRBD2|TRBV7-6|-|TRBJ2-7
CASSLRSGSVYEQYF
TGTGCCAGCAGCTTACGGAGCGGGAGTGTGTACGAGCAGTACTTC
>16|-|TRBV5-5|-|TRBJ1-1
CASSLRDRTVWTEAFF
TGTGCCAGCAGCTTGCGTGACCGGACGGTGTGGACTGAAGCTTTCTTT
>19|-|TRBV23-1|few|TRBJ1-5
CASSQSSRETVHSNQPQHF
TGCGCCAGCAGTCAATCGTCTAGGGAAACAGTTCATAGCAATCAGCCCCAGCATTTT
>15|-|TRBV6-6|-|TRBJ2-1
CATTPSASSYNEQFF
TGTGCCACAACTCCTAGCGCTAGCTCCTACAATGAGCAGTTCTTC
>13|TRBD1|TRBV5-5|-|TRBJ2-1
CASSIHRGNEQFF
TGTGCCAGCAGCATTCACAGGGGTAATGAGCAGTTCTTC
>16|TRBD2|TRBV29-1|-|TRBJ2-7
CSVVSGGTGNPYEQYF
TGCAGCGTTGTCAGCGGGGGTACGGGAAATCCTTACGAGCAGTACTTC
>15|-|TRBV27|-|TRBJ2-2
CASTLGQGITGELFF
TGTGCCAGCACTTTAGGGCAGGGGATTACCGGGGAGCTGTTTTTT
>13|-|TRBV2|-|TRBJ1-1
CASIGQWNTEAFF
TGTGCCAGCATCGGACAGTGGAACACTGAAGCTTTCTTT